This TCR beta chain came from a study of shared clonotypes between healthy human individuals. Notes on the study in general: With few donors, the genetic and exposure-history diversity represented was limited. The four-donor shared clonotypes exceeded non-shared clonotypes in generation probability, with non-shared ones scoring lower.

Worth noting for this clone: Antigen specificity is unknown.

Some clones are missing from TCRdb's copy, which holds only in-frame ones; the method was immunoSEQ multiplex PCR. The sample lists 2,500,000 or so clones, around nine tenths occurring once. CDR3 length: 17 residues. Germline CDR1 is SGDLS and CDR2 is YYNGEE. Between the trimmed V and J ends, which lost 4 bases and 2 bases, there was a span of 22 bases. Sequenced: naive CD4+ T cells sorted from blood. Subset described: CD45RA+ positively selected. The sequence came from a man in his late teens or twenties in good health. This chain joins TRBV9 and TRBJ2-7; weak D call: TRBD1 (5 bases). CDR3 DNA: TGTGCCAGCAGCCCTCTGGGGCAGTCTAACTTCGCCTACGAGCAGTACTTC. Translated, it gives CASSPLGQSNFAYEQYF.